What follows describes a single T cell receptor (beta chain). The data were produced by immunoSEQ multiplex PCR, yet TCRdb's version contains in-frame clones alone and is incomplete. The sample records 150,000 to 200,000 clones, roughly 90% being singletons. Researchers sorted participants into cohorts using their self-reported clinical history. This entry comes from a study of blood T cell repertoires in COVID-19. Study-level information: The United States, Italy and Spain were the sources of the acute and convalescent COVID-19 samples.

Germline V CDR1 and CDR2: LNHDA, SQIVND (reference sequence). V was clipped by 11 bases and J by 5 bases; unmatched bases: 14. CDR3 length: 15 amino acids. The TCR was taken from a woman aged 45-59 years who had recovered from COVID-19. J is TRBJ1-1 and V is TRBV19; 10 bases match TRBD1. The sample taken for sequencing was PBMCs or T cells enriched from blood (not recorded which). The CDR3 nucleotides read TGTGCCGCCTACCCTGACAGGGGGCGTTCGACTGAAGCTTTCTTT. It specifies CAAYPDRGRSTEAFF.